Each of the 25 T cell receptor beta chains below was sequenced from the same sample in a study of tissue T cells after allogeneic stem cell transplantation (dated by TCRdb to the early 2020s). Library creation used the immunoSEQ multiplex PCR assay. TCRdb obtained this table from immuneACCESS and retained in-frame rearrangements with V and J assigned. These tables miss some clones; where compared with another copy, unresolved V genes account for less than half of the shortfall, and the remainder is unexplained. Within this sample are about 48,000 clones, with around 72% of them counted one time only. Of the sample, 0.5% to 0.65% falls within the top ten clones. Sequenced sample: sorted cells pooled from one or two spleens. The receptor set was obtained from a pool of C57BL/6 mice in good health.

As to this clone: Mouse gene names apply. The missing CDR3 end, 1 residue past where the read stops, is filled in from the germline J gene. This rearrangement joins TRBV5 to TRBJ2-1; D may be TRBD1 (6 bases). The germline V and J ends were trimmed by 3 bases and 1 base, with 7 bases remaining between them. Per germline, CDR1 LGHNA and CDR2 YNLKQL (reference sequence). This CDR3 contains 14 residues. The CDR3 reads CASSQDRNYAEQFF. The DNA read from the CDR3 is TGTGCCAGCAGCCAGGACAGAAACTATGCTGAGCAGTTC.

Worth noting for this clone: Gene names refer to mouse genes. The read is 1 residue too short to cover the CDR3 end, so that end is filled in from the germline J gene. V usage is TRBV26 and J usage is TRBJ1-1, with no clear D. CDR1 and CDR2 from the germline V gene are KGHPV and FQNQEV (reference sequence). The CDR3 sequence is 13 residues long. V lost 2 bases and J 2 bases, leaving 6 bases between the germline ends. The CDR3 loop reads CASSLRGNTEVFF. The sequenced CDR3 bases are TGTGCCAGCAGTCTGCGGGGTAACACAGAAGTCTTC.

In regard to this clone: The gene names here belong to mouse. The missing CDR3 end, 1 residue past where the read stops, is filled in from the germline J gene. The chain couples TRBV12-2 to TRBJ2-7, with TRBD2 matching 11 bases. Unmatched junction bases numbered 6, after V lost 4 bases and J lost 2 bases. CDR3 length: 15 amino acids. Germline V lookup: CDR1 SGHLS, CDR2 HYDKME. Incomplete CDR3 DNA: TGTGCCAGCTCCCTTTACTGGGGGGGCGCCTATGAACAGTAC. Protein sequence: CASSLYWGGAYEQY. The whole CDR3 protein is CASSLYWGGAYEQYF.

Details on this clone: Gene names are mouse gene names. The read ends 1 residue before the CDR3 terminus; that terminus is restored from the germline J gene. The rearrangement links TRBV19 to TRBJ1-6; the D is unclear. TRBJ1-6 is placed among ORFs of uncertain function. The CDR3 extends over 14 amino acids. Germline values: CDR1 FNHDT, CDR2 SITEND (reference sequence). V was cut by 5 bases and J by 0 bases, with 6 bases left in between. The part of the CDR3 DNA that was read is TGTGCCAGCAGGGGCCTTTCCTATAATTCGCCCCTCTAC. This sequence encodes CASRGLSYNSPLY. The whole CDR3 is CASRGLSYNSPLYF.

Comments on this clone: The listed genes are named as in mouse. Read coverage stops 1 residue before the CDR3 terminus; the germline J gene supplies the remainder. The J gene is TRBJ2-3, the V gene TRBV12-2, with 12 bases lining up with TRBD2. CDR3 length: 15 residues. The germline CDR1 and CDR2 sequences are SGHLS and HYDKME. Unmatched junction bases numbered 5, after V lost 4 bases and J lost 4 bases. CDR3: CASSRDWGETETLYF. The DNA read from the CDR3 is TGTGCCAGCTCCCGGGACTGGGGGGAGACAGAAACGCTGTAT.

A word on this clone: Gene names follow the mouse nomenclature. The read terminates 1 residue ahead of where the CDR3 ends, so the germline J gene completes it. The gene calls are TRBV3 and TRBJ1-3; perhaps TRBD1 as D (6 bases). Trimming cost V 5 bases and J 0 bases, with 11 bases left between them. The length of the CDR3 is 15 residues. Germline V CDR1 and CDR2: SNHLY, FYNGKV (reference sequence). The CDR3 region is CASSTGQFSGNTLYF. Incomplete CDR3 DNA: TGTGCCAGCAGCACCGGACAGTTTTCTGGAAATACGCTCTAT.

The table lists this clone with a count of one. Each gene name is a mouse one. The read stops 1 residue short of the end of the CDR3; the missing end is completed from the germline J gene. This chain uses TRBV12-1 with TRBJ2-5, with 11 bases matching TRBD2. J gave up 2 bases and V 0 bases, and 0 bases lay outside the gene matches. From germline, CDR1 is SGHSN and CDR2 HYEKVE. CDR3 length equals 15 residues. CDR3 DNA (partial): TGTGCCAGCTCTCTCGGGACTGGGGGCCAAGACACCCAGTAC. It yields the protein CASSLGTGGQDTQY. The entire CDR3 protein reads CASSLGTGGQDTQYF.

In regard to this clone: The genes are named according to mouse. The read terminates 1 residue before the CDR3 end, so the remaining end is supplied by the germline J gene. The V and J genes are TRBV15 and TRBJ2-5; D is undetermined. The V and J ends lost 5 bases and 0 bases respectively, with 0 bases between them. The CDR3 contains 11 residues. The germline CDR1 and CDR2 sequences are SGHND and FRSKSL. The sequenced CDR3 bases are TGTGCCAGCAGTAACCAAGACACCCAGTAC. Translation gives CASSNQDTQY. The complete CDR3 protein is CASSNQDTQYF.

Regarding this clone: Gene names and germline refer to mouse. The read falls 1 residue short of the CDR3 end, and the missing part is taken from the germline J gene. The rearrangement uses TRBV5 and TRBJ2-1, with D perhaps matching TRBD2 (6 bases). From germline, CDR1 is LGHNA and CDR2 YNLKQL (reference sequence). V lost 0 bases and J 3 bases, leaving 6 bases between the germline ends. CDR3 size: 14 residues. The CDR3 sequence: CASSQEGGYAEQFF. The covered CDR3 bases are TGTGCCAGCAGCCAAGAGGGGGGCTATGCTGAGCAGTTC.

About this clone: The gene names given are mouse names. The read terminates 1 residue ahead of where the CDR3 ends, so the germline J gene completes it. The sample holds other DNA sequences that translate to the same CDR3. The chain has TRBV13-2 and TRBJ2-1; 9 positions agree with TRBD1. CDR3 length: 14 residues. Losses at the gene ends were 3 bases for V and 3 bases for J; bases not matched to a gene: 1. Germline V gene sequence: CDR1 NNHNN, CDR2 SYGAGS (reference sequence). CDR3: CASGGGQGYAEQFF. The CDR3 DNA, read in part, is TGTGCCAGCGGTGGGGGACAGGGCTATGCTGAGCAGTTC.

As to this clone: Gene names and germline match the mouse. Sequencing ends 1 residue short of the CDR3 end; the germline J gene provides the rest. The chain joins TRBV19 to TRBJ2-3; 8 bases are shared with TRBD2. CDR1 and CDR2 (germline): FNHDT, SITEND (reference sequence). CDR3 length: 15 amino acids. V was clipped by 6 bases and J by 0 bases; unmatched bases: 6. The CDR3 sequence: CASTRTGGSAETLYF. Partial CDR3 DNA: TGTGCCAGCACCAGAACTGGGGGTAGTGCAGAAACGCTGTAT.

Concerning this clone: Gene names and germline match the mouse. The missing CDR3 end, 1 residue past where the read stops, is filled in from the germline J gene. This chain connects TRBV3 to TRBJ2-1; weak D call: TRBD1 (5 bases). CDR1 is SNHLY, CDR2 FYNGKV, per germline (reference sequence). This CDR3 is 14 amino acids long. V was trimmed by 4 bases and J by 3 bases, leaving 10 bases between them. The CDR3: CASSSGKSYAEQFF. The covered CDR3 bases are TGTGCCAGCAGCTCAGGGAAAAGCTATGCTGAGCAGTTC.

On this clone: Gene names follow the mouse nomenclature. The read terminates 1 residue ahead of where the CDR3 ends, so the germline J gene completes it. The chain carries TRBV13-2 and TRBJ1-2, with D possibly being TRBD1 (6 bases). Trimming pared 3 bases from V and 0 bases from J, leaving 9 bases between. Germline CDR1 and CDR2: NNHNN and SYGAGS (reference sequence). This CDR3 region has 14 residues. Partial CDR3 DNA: TGTGCCAGCGGTGGGGACATTGCAAACTCCGACTACACC. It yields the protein CASGGDIANSDYT. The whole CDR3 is CASGGDIANSDYTF.

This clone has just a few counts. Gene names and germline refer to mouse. The CDR3 DNA, read in part, is TGTGCCAGCAGCTTAGACAGGGTTGGAAATACGCTCTAT. This sequence encodes CASSLDRVGNTLY. From start to end, the CDR3 is CASSLDRVGNTLYF. This chain connects TRBV3 to TRBJ1-3; D may be TRBD1 (6 bases). The read ends 1 residue before the CDR3 terminus; that terminus is restored from the germline J gene. The CDR3 has 14 amino acids. In germline, CDR1 is SNHLY, CDR2 FYNGKV (reference sequence). The V and J ends lost 1 base and 3 bases respectively, with 7 bases between them.

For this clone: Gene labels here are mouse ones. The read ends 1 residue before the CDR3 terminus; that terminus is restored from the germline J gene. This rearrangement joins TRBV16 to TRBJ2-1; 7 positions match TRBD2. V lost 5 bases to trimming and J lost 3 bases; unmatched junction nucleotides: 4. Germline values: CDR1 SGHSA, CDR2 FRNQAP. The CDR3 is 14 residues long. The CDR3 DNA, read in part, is TGTGCAAGCAGCACCTGGGGGTTCTATGCTGAGCAGTTC. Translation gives CASSTWGFYAEQF. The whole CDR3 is CASSTWGFYAEQFF.

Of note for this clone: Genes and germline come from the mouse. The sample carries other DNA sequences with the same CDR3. The chain's CDR3 is CASSIRGGNTEVFF. The part of the CDR3 DNA that was read is TGTGCCAGCAGTATCCGGGGGGGTAACACAGAAGTCTTC. V gene TRBV19 combines with J gene TRBJ1-1, with a tentative D call TRBD1 (5 bases). The read terminates 1 residue ahead of where the CDR3 ends, so the germline J gene completes it. V was pared by 2 bases and J by 2 bases, with 10 bases between. The germline gives CDR1 FNHDT, CDR2 SITEND (reference sequence). The CDR3 is 14 residues long.

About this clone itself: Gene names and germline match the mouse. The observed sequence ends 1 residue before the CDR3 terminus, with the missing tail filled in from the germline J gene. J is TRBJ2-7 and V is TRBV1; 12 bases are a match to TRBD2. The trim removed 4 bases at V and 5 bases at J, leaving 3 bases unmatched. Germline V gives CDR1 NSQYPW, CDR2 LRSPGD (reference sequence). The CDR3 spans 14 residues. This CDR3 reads CTCSGGLGGDEQYF. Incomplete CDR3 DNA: TGCACCTGCAGTGGGGGACTGGGGGGCGATGAACAGTAC.

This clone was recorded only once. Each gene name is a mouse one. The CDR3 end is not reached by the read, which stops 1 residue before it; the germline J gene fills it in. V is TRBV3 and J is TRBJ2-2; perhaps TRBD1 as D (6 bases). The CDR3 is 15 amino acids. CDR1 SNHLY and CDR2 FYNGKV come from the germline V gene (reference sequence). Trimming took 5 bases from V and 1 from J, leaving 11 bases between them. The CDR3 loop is CASSPGTKNTGQLYF. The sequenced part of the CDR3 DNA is TGTGCCAGCAGCCCTGGGACAAAAAACACCGGGCAGCTCTAC.

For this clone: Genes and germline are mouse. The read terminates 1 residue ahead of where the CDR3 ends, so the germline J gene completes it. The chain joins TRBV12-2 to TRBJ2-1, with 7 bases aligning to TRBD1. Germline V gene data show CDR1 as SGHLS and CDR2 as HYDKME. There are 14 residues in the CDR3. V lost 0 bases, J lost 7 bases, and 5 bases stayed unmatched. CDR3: CASSLEQGWAEQFF. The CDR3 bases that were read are TGTGCCAGCTCTCTCGAACAGGGGTGGGCTGAGCAGTTC.

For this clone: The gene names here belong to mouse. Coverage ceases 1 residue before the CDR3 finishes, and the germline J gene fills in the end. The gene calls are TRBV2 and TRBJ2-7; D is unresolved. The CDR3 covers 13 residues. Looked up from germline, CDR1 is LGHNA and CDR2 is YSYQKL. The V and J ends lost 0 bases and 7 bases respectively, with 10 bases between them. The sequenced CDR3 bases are TGTGCCAGCAGCCAAGAACGGAGAGGGGAACAGTAC. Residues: CASSQERRGEQY. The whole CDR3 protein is CASSQERRGEQYF.

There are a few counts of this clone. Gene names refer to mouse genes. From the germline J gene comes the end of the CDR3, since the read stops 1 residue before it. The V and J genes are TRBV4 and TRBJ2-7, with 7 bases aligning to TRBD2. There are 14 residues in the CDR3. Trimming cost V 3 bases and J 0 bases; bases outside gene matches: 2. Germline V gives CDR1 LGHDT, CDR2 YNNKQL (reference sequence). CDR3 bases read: TGTGCCAGCAGCTATGGGGGGAGCTCCTATGAACAGTAC. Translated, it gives CASSYGGSSYEQY. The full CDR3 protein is CASSYGGSSYEQYF.

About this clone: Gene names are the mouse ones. The covered CDR3 bases are TGTGCCAGCAGTATCCCTGGGGGGGCGGCAGAAACGCTGTAT. Amino acids: CASSIPGGAAETLY. The full CDR3 is CASSIPGGAAETLYF. The chain has TRBV19 and TRBJ2-3; TRBD2 aligns across 10 bases. The read terminates 1 residue ahead of where the CDR3 ends, so the germline J gene completes it. The CDR3 is 15 amino acids. CDR1 is FNHDT and CDR2 is SITEND in the germline V gene (reference sequence). Unmatched junction bases numbered 3, after V lost 2 bases and J lost 3 bases.

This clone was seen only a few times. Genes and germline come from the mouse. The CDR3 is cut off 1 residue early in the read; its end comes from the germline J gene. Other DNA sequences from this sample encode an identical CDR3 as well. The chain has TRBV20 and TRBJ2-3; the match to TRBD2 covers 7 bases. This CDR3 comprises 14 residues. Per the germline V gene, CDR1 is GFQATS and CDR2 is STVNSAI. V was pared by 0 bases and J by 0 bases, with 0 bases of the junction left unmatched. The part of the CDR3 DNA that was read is TGTGGTGCTAGGGACTGGGGGAGTGCAGAAACGCTGTAT. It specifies CGARDWGSAETLY. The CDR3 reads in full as CGARDWGSAETLYF. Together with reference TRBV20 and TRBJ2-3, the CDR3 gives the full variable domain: GALVYQYPRRTICKSGTSMRMECQAVGFQATSVAWYRQSPQKTFELIALSTVNSAIKYEQNFTQEKFPISHPNLSFSSMTVLNAYLEDRGLYLCGARDWGSAETLYFGSGTRLTVL.

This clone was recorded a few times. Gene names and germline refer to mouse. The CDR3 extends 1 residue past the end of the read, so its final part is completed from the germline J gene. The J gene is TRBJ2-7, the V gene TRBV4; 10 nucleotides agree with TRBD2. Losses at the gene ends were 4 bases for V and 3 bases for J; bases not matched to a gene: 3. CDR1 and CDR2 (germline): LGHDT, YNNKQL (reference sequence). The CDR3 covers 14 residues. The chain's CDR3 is CASSSGTGVYEQYF. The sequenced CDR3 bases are TGTGCCAGCAGCTCCGGGACTGGGGTCTATGAACAGTAC.

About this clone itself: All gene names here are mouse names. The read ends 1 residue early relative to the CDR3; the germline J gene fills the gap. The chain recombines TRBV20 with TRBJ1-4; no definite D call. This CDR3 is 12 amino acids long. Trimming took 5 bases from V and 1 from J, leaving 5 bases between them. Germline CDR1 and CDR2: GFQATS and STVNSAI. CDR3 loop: CGAGNSNERLFF. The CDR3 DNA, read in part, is TGTGGTGCTGGTAATTCCAACGAAAGATTATTT.